This T cell receptor beta chain was captured by sequencing in a study of blood T cell repertoires in COVID-19 (dated by TCRdb to the early 2020s). About the study as a whole: Samples covering the acute and convalescent phases of COVID-19 were provided by collaborators in the United States, Italy and Spain. The material from the prospective study consisted of cDNA or gDNA derived from T cells, B-cell-depleted T cells, or PBMCs. Subjects who had been exposed to COVID-19, were actively infected with it, or had recovered from it provided the deeply sampled blood TCRbeta repertoires that made up the dataset. The repertoires were released in a freely available public database intended as a resource for research on the immune response to SARS-CoV-2. Samples came from the ongoing ImmuneRACE study (first 160 participants) plus 1,254 subjects from 6 global collaborators. A de-identified subject ID, COVID-19 status, age in years and sex were almost always included in the sample metadata. Where available, HLA class I and class II types were obtained from metadata supplied by the sample provider rather than from assay-based typing. Beyond this particular receptor, the publication reports: The amount of clinical and demographic metadata varied by source and participant and was provided uncurated.

From a lookup of the germline V gene, CDR1 and CDR2 are SGDLS and YYNGEE. Spanning cysteine to phenylalanine, the CDR3 consists of 15 amino acids. Just CDR3 DNA is preserved here, 45 bases in frame from base 1. After removal of 3 bases from V and 3 bases from J, the junction retains 4 bases not matched to a gene. Notes on this clone: Its antigen is unknown. No much larger clonotype is one base removed from it; base qualities were not supplied.

The collaborating institutions used their own protocols to collect whole blood in K2EDTA tubes. For TCRbeta analysis, collaborator samples were shipped as frozen whole blood, as isolated PBMCs, or as DNA extracted from either sample type. TCRbeta CDR3 regions were amplified from genomic DNA by means of the immunoSEQ Assay, a bias-controlled multiplex PCR. The authors processed their data as follows. The number of nucleated cells in each sample was estimated by amplification of reference gene primers within the assay. To quantify the absolute abundance of each unique TCRbeta CDR3 rearrangement, sequence reads were collapsed and filtered. For each sample, productive Simpson clonality was calculated by taking the square root of Simpson's diversity index across productive rearrangements. TCRdb carries this immuneACCESS record with in-frame sequences only. Its versions omit some clonotypes, under half of them owing to an unresolved V gene in the studies checked, with the rest unexplained. V and J calls plus clone size are reproduced from that table; the DNA served to infer D and trimming. The sample table records roughly 200,000 clones; about 83% of these occur just once. Of the sample, more than 6.5% is held by the ten largest clones.

This TCR derives from a man aged 35 to 55 with active or convalescent COVID-19. Material for sequencing was peripheral blood. The chain links TRBV9 with TRBJ1-3; 9 bases in between match TRBD1. The nucleotide sequence reads TGTGCCAGCAGCGAAACAGGGGGCAGTGGAAACACCATATATTTT. It translates to CASSETGGSGNTIYF.